This T cell receptor (beta chain) was sequenced for a study of graft-versus-host responses after intestinal transplantation (dated by TCRdb to 2020 to 2022). In the study overall: The transplants that recipients got were multivisceral, liver-intestinal, or isolated intestinal. A peak of at least 4% donor T cells among recipient peripheral blood mononuclear cells was the definition used for donor T cell macrochimerism. Rather than going through the commercial service, samples from three later patients were sequenced in-house on an Illumina MiSeq and processed with MiXCR. The cohort enrolled some 25 intestinal transplant recipients including one retransplant, and a few patients lacking pretransplant specimens were excluded. Bulk TCR-beta CDR3 sequencing was used to track graft-versus-host and host-versus-graft alloreactive T cell clones in the graft, circulation and bone marrow after intestinal transplantation. Every recipient was given anti-thymocyte globulin induction, followed by roughly 3 years of maintenance tacrolimus and steroids. To identify alloreactive clones, pre-transplant mixed lymphocyte reaction products were sequenced and then compared with unstimulated pre-transplant donor and recipient T cells. Broad study findings and their caveats: Conclusions were limited by the relatively low number and heterogeneity of intestinal transplant patients. Peak levels of circulating GvH clones were associated with declines in HvG clones early after transplant. GvH clones were detected in recipient bone marrow, and some appeared earlier in ileal mucosa or blood, consistent with an intestinal mucosal origin. Patients with donor T cell macrochimerism had high GvH to HvG T cell clonal ratios in their allografts.

Library creation used the immunoSEQ multiplex PCR assay. For most patients, genomic DNA was isolated using the Qiagen DNeasy Blood and Tissue Kit and was shipped frozen to Adaptive Biotechnologies for TCR sequencing. High-throughput TCR-beta CDR3 sequencing of genomic DNA from most patients was performed by Adaptive Biotechnologies. The study's processing was this. TCR sequencing data were retrieved from Adaptive's ImmunoSEQ software for around 18 patients, whereas three other patients were processed with MiXCR and VDJtools. To correct CD4 versus CD8 sorting errors, any sequence found in both subsets at a frequency ratio below 5:1 was removed. CDR3 nucleotide sequences shared between donor and recipient were removed because their origin could not be assigned. To be classed as alloreactive, a clone needed at least 2-fold expansion over unstimulated cells and a minimum CFSE-low frequency of 0.002% (template counts) or 0.001% (read counts). Clones detected in sequenced pre-transplant spleen, lymph node, or MLR CFSE-low populations of the donor or recipient were defined as mappable. The cumulative frequency of alloreactive clones was calculated as a percentage of all sequences, weighted by copy number. TCRdb's version of the immuneACCESS table is confined to in-frame rearrangements and falls short of the full clone set. An unresolved V gene accounts for under half of the shortfall where checked; the remainder is of unknown origin. That table is the source of V, J and clone size, and D and trimming were worked out from the DNA. The sample table lists some 130,000 clones, over 80% of them with a count of one. The ten biggest clones cover more than 0.095% of the sample.

Points on this clone: Its antigen specificity is not known. The input lacks base qualities; no much larger clone sits a single base away.

The time point label, read with the paper, signifies: cells obtained before transplantation from donor or recipient. CD3+CD4+ and CD3+CD8+ populations were FACS-sorted from unstimulated pre-transplant donor and recipient cells taken from spleen or lymph nodes. The clonotype was recovered from a human donor who received an intestinal transplant. The sample was unstimulated CD4+ T cells sorted from spleen or lymph node cells, taken before intestinal transplant.

The CDR3 region has the sequence CASCYSGGGEQYF. The nucleotide sequence is TGCGCCAGCTGCTACTCGGGGGGCGGCGAGCAGTACTTC. Rearrangement joined TRBV5-1 to TRBJ2-7; tentative D gene TRBD2, with 7 bases matching. As encoded in the germline V gene, CDR1 is SGHRS while CDR2 is YFSETQ. From its cysteine to its phenylalanine, the CDR3 spans 13 amino acids. CDR3 DNA only is kept here, 39 bases in frame from base 1. The V and J ends are trimmed by 7 bases and 6 bases, leaving 17 bases between them.